The following is a T cell receptor beta chain sequence with its context. Its matching antigen is unknown. Constant-region reverse primers amplified full-length variable regions, followed by semi-nested Nested Universal Primer A PCR. TCRdb reanalysed the 5' RACE reads using MiXCR and keeps one entry per CDR3 protein. This sample has nearly 55,000 distinct CDR3 sequences, with around 24% found just once. Study-wide points: The TCR gene usage of tumor memory CD4+ T cells clustered together with blood and lymph node memory CD4+ cells and with lymph node naive CD4+ cells.

Germline V gives CDR1 SGHDN, CDR2 FVKESK. Trimming pared 4 bases from V and 4 bases from J, leaving 14 bases between. The CDR3 has 16 amino acids. The clonotype comes from a female donor with breast cancer. The chain couples TRBV14 to TRBJ2-6; no definite D call. The sequencing sample was made of tumor-infiltrating naive CD4+ T cells sorted from the breast tumor. Documented subset: naive CD4+ T cells, CD4+CD45RA+CD25-. The CDR3 DNA reads TGTGCCAGCAGCCCCCTCCGGGCTGCGGGGGCCAACGTCCTGACTTTC. Protein product: CASSPLRAAGANVLTF.